This is a list of T cell receptor beta chains from one sample in a study of T cell clonotyping in hematopoietic cell transplantation. Libraries were prepared by immunoSEQ multiplex PCR; TCRdb keeps only in-frame clonotypes and omits some of them. Of 3,300 or so clones listed, approximately 57% were seen once; the top ten hold around 21%. Sequencing used peripheral blood mononuclear cells, obtained 30 days after allogeneic stem cell transplant. The receptors were gathered from a female patient aged 25-39 years who had an allogeneic stem cell transplant, so T cells may come from the graft donor. Some clones in this sample may be carry-over from other donors' samples. The CDR3 runs from the conserved cysteine through the conserved F or W. A D gene is named only where the DNA matches it firmly. Clone size is stated in some rows and not others, as once, few, many or a class when expanded.

>once|TRBJ2-1|TRBV6-1|TRBD2
TGTGCCAGCAGTGTATTCTACGGGAGGGTTAACAATGAGCAGTTCTTC
CASSVFYGRVNNEQFF
>.|TRBJ2-3|TRBV14|TRBD1
TGTGCCAGCAGCCGCGACAGGGGGCCTATTGGCACAGATACGCAGTATTTT
CASSRDRGPIGTDTQYF
>.|TRBJ2-7|TRBV4-3|.
TGCGCCAGCAGCCGGGGACTCCCAAATACCTACGAGCAGTACTTC
CASSRGLPNTYEQYF
>few|TRBJ1-1|TRBV6-5|.
TGTGCCAGCAGTTACGGGCGGGAAGCTTTCTTT
CASSYGREAFF
>.|TRBJ1-3|TRBV27|.
TGTGCCAGCAGTCAGGGAAACACCATATATTTT
CASSQGNTIYF
>.|TRBJ2-1|TRBV19|.
TGTGCCAGTAGTGTGGCGCTAGGGATTTACTACAATGAGCAGTTCTTC
CASSVALGIYYNEQFF
>.|TRBJ2-1|TRBV6-4|TRBD2
TGTGCCAGCAGTGAGGAGCGGGGGGTCGGTGAGCAGTTCTTC
CASSEERGVGEQFF
>.|TRBJ1-2|TRBV27|TRBD1
TGTGCCAGCAGTTTTGGACAGGGCCTTCCTTCTAACTATGGCTACACCTTC
CASSFGQGLPSNYGYTF
>.|TRBJ2-7|TRBV23-1|TRBD1
TGCGCCAGCCCCCCGGGACAGGGACACGAGCAGTACTTC
CASPPGQGHEQYF
>.|TRBJ1-4|TRBV2|TRBD1
TGTGCCAGCAGTTTGACAGGGCCCAATGAAAAACTGTTTTTT
CASSLTGPNEKLFF
>.|TRBJ2-7|TRBV4-3|.
TGCGCCAGCAGCCAAGACAACCGGGGCAGGGGTTACGAGCAGTACTTC
CASSQDNRGRGYEQYF
>.|TRBJ2-7|TRBV6-1|.
TGTGCCAGCAGTGCGCCGGGACACCGCGACGAGCAGTACTTC
CASSAPGHRDEQYF
>medium-sized|TRBJ2-7|TRBV30|.
TGTGCCTGGAACCCTGGAGCCTACGAGCAGTACTTC
CAWNPGAYEQYF
>once|TRBJ2-5|TRBV7-9|.
TGTGCCAGCACCTCTGGAAACCAAGAGACCCAGTACTTC
CASTSGNQETQYF
>.|TRBJ1-4|TRBV7-9|.
TGTGCCAGCAGCTTACTTGGGGATTCAACTAATGAAAAACTGTTTTTT
CASSLLGDSTNEKLFF
>.|TRBJ1-1|TRBV29-1|TRBD1
TGCAGCGTTGAGGAGGGGGCAGTGAACACTGAAGCTTTCTTT
CSVEEGAVNTEAFF
>.|TRBJ2-7|TRBV19|.
TGTGCCAGTAGATCCCCGGGCAGTAGCTCCTACGAGCAGTACTTC
CASRSPGSSSYEQYF
>.|TRBJ1-5|TRBV11-2|.
TGTGCCAGCAGCTTAGACATGAATCAGCCCCAGCATTTT
CASSLDMNQPQHF
>.|TRBJ2-1|TRBV5-1|.
TGCGCCAGCAGCTTGGTAGCCGGGGCTCCTATGGAATACAATGAGCAGTTCTTC
CASSLVAGAPMEYNEQFF
>.|TRBJ1-2|TRBV4-3|TRBD1
TGCGCCAGCAGCCAAGCCGGTGGAGGGACAGCCTATGGCTACACCTTC
CASSQAGGGTAYGYTF